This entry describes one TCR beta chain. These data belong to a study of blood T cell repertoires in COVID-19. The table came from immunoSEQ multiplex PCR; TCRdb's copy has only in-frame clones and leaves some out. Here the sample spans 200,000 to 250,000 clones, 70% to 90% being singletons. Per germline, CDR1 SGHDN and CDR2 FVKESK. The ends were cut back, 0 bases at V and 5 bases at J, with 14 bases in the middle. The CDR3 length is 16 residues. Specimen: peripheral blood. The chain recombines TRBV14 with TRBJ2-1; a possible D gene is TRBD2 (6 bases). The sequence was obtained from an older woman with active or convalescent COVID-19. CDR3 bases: TGTGCCAGCAGCCAAGAAGCTGGGGGGTACAACAATGAGCAGTTCTTC. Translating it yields CASSQEAGGYNNEQFF.